These 9 T cell receptor beta chains came from one sample sequenced in a study of control samples from healthy donors and cancer patients. Sequencing used immunoSEQ multiplex PCR; TCRdb keeps in-frame clones, though not all of them. The sample has 390,000 or so clones, 80% to 95% seen once; the top ten hold approximately 6.3%. What was sequenced was PBMCs. The receptors stem from a man aged 40-49 years with head and neck cancer.

This clone was seen a few times. The gene calls are TRBV6-4 and TRBJ2-3, with 11 bases aligning to TRBD2. The germline V gene has CDR1 MRHNA and CDR2 SNTAGT. The CDR3 covers 15 residues. The J segment lost 4 bases and the V segment lost 4 bases, leaving 4 bases of the junction unmatched. CDR3 nucleotides: TGTGCCAGCAGTGGCCTAGCGGGGGGTGCAGATACGCAGTATTTT. Residues: CASSGLAGGADTQYF.

The V gene is TRBV18, the J gene TRBJ1-5; 9 bases agree with TRBD1. Germline trimming cut 4 bases from V and 6 bases from J; bases unmatched to any gene: 4. The germline CDR1 and CDR2 sequences are KGHSH and LQKENI. The CDR3 is made up of 14 amino acids. The CDR3 DNA sequence: TGTGCCAGCTCACTGGACAGGGGTAGTCAGCCCCAGCATTTT. Its translation is CASSLDRGSQPQHF. Full variable domain (rest looked up from reference TRBV18 and TRBJ1-5): NAGVMQNPRHLVRRRGQEARLRCSPMKGHSHVYWYRQLPEEGLKFMVYLQKENIIDESGMPKERFSAEFPKEGPSILRIQQVVRGDSAAYFCASSLDRGSQPQHFGDGTRLSIL.

The chain has TRBV18 and TRBJ2-3; D is ambiguous. CDR1 KGHSH and CDR2 LQKENI come from the germline V gene. V lost 2 bases, J lost 6 bases, and 9 bases lay in between. This CDR3 region has 13 residues. CDR3 bases: TGTGCCAGCTCACCAGCGTTCGTGGATACGCAGTATTTT. This codes for CASSPAFVDTQYF. Full variable domain (missing parts from reference TRBV18 and TRBJ2-3): NAGVMQNPRHLVRRRGQEARLRCSPMKGHSHVYWYRQLPEEGLKFMVYLQKENIIDESGMPKERFSAEFPKEGPSILRIQQVVRGDSAAYFCASSPAFVDTQYFGPGTRLTVL.

The chain uses TRBV10-3 and TRBJ2-3, with 9 bases lining up with TRBD2. The germline gives CDR1 ENHRY, CDR2 SYGVKD. The CDR3 spans 18 residues. Losses at the gene ends were 0 bases for V and 0 bases for J; bases not matched to a gene: 7. CDR3 sequence reads: CAISESIGTSGSTDTQYF. CDR3 DNA: TGTGCCATCAGTGAGTCGATCGGAACTAGCGGGAGCACAGATACGCAGTATTTT.

This sequence joins TRBV5-1 and TRBJ2-1, with 14 bases lining up with TRBD2. CDR1 SGHRS and CDR2 YFSETQ come from the germline V gene. V was pared by 4 bases and J by 3 bases, with 3 bases of the junction left unmatched. The CDR3 is made up of 16 amino acids. The DNA for the CDR3 is TGCGCCAGCAGCCCAGGACTAGCGGGAGGCTACAATGAGCAGTTCTTC. Translated, it gives CASSPGLAGGYNEQFF.

The CDR3 region has the DNA TGTGCCAGCAGCCAAATGAAAGGTCGCGGGGTAAGCACAGATACGCAGTATTTT. Its translation is CASSQMKGRGVSTDTQYF. V and J are TRBV3-1 (or the pseudogene TRBV3-2) and TRBJ2-3, with a tentative D call TRBD2 (6 bases). In germline, CDR1 is LGHDT, CDR2 YNNKEL (reference sequence). The CDR3 is made up of 18 amino acids. V dropped 2 bases and J dropped 0 bases, with 18 bases sitting between them.

This clone was seen once. The chain uses TRBV19 and TRBJ1-5, with D perhaps TRBD1 (6 bases). The CDR3 is 15 residues long. Trimming pared 8 bases from V and 0 bases from J, leaving 14 bases between. The V gene's germline CDR1 is LNHDA and CDR2 SQIVND (reference sequence). The CDR3, as DNA: TGTGCCAGTTTGCCGGGGGCATATAGCAATCAGCCCCAGCATTTT. This codes for CASLPGAYSNQPQHF.

The chain couples TRBV12-3 or TRBV12-4 to TRBJ1-1; perhaps TRBD1 as D (5 bases). There are 12 residues in the CDR3. Between the trimmed V and J ends, which lost 6 bases and 4 bases, there was a span of 9 bases. CDR3 protein: CASRPGITEAFF. The DNA of the CDR3 is TGTGCCAGCAGACCAGGGATCACTGAAGCTTTCTTT.

This chain joins TRBV20-1 and TRBJ1-2; no firm D call. The CDR3 runs 9 residues. V lost 3 bases, J lost 8 bases, and 4 bases lay in between. Germline CDR1 and CDR2: DFQATT and SNEGSKA (reference sequence). DNA of the CDR3: TGCAGTGCTAGCCGGGGCTACACCTTC. Protein sequence: CSASRGYTF.